This TCR beta chain was captured by sequencing in a study of shared clonotypes between healthy human individuals. Study-level background: Each donor's CD4 naive and CD4 memory cells filled three plates apiece, CD8 naive two, and CD8 memory one.

In the case of this clone: Antigen specificity is unknown.

Naive CD8 cells lacked CD45RO and underwent positive selection for CCR7, leaving out terminally differentiated effector memory CD45RA+ cells. Assay runs were performed at deep level. How the authors handled the data: ImmunoSEQ sequences covered only the junction and lacked quality scores; filtering therefore differed. The assay was immunoSEQ multiplex PCR, and TCRdb's table has in-frame clones only and misses some. V and J calls and clone size are given by that table; D and trimming were obtained from the DNA. The top ten hold roughly 1.1% of the sample, which has 2 million or so clones, about 95% seen once. Germline V gene sequence: CDR1 MGHRA, CDR2 YSYEKL. CDR3 length: 13 residues. The germline V and J ends were trimmed by 0 bases and 6 bases, with 6 bases remaining between them. Findings and limits, study-wide: Relative to their counterparts shared across all four donors, non-shared clonotypes exhibited diminished generation probabilities.

This clonotype originated in a man between 18 and 29 years old in good health. V usage is TRBV4-1 and J usage is TRBJ2-1; D not resolved. Sequencing was carried out using naive CD8+ T cells sorted from blood. The CDR3 spells CASSQDLGNEQFF. The DNA of the CDR3 is TGCGCCAGCAGCCAAGATCTGGGCAATGAGCAGTTCTTC.